Listed here is a single TCR beta chain. This clonotype came up a few times. This receptor's antigen is unknown. No base qualities exist here, and no much larger clone lies one base off it. Ficoll-Paque density gradient centrifugation was used to isolate PBMCs. The entry originates in a study of T-cell memory formation after mild COVID-19 (dated by TCRdb to about 2021). About the study as a whole: Most TCR sequence clusters were specific to one of the two donors. T-cell clones expanding and contracting after mild COVID-19 in a couple of donors were tracked by longitudinal TCRalpha and TCRbeta repertoire sequencing. The cohort comprised two young, previously healthy adult volunteers, one female and one male. Findings and caveats that apply to the study as a whole: Contracting CD4+ clones were located mainly in the CM and EM memory subsets, whereas CD8+ clones were found to be enriched in EMRA. Clones that contracted from day 15 to 85 showed balanced CD4/CD8 phenotypes, whereas a second wave of clones that expanded from day 15 to 37 leaned towards CD4+. Some responding clones were detected in pre-infection memory, suggesting pre-existing cross-reactive memory T cells joined the SARS-CoV-2 response. Only a couple of mild cases were covered by the study, and larger cohorts that include severe cases with pre-infection samples were considered necessary. Whether the second-wave clones peaking on day 37 were SARS-CoV-2 specific was not confirmed.

CDR1 LGHNA and CDR2 YSLEER were looked up in the germline V gene. Cut back by 0 bases and 2 bases, the V and J ends lie 10 bases apart. CDR3 length: 16 amino acids, cysteine to phenylalanine. Only the CDR3 part of the read is kept: 48 bases, read in frame from the first base. This sample was sequenced with an Illumina NovaSeq 6000. TCRalpha and TCRbeta cDNA libraries were constructed by 5'RACE with constant-segment primers, with sample barcodes and unique molecular identifiers being introduced. Trizol reagent was used to extract RNA from every sample. Amplification of the libraries took two PCR steps, and the second step added a second sample barcode plus Illumina TruSeq adapters. The libraries were sequenced on an Illumina NovaSeq using 2 x 150 bp paired-end reads. The authors' pipeline ran thus. Reads were demultiplexed and collapsed into UMI-guided consensus sequences with migec v1.2.7. Using mixcr v2.1.11, UMI consensuses were aligned to TRA and TRB V and J templates and then assembled into clonotypes. A clonotype was counted as expanded or contracted only if both edgeR and NoisET called the change significant, with noise models trained on biological replicates. For edgeR calls, the thresholds were a false discovery rate-adjusted p below 0.01 and a log2 fold-change of 1. As an exploratory analysis of dynamics, max-normalized trajectories of the 1000 most abundant clonotypes were examined with PCA combined with hierarchical clustering. Separately sequenced CD4+ and CD8+ repertoires were used to assign a CD4 or CD8 phenotype to each responding clone. The raw public data were reprocessed by TCRdb itself: fastp quality trimming at Q25, MiXCR clonotype calling, in-frame beta chains only. Every CDR3 protein is listed once, alongside the most common genes and DNA of its rows. The V and J calls come from TCRdb's annotation, not from the publication. This sample gives more than 100,000 distinct CDR3 sequences in total; around 15% of them show up just once. The top ten hold about 5.2% of the sample.

Sequenced input: PBMCs or a T cell subset sorted from them (not recorded which). The receptor comes from a man between 18 and 29 years old who had mild COVID-19 (a few samples of this study predate the infection). The sample titles of this study are shuffled in the database, so cell type and time point are left out; the donor was told from shared clones. The chain was built from TRBV4-3 and TRBJ2-2, and perhaps TRBD1 as D gene, on 6 matching bases. This receptor has the CDR3 CASSQDHRANTGELFF. The DNA sequence is TGCGCCAGCAGCCAAGATCACAGGGCCAACACCGGGGAGCTGTTTTTT.